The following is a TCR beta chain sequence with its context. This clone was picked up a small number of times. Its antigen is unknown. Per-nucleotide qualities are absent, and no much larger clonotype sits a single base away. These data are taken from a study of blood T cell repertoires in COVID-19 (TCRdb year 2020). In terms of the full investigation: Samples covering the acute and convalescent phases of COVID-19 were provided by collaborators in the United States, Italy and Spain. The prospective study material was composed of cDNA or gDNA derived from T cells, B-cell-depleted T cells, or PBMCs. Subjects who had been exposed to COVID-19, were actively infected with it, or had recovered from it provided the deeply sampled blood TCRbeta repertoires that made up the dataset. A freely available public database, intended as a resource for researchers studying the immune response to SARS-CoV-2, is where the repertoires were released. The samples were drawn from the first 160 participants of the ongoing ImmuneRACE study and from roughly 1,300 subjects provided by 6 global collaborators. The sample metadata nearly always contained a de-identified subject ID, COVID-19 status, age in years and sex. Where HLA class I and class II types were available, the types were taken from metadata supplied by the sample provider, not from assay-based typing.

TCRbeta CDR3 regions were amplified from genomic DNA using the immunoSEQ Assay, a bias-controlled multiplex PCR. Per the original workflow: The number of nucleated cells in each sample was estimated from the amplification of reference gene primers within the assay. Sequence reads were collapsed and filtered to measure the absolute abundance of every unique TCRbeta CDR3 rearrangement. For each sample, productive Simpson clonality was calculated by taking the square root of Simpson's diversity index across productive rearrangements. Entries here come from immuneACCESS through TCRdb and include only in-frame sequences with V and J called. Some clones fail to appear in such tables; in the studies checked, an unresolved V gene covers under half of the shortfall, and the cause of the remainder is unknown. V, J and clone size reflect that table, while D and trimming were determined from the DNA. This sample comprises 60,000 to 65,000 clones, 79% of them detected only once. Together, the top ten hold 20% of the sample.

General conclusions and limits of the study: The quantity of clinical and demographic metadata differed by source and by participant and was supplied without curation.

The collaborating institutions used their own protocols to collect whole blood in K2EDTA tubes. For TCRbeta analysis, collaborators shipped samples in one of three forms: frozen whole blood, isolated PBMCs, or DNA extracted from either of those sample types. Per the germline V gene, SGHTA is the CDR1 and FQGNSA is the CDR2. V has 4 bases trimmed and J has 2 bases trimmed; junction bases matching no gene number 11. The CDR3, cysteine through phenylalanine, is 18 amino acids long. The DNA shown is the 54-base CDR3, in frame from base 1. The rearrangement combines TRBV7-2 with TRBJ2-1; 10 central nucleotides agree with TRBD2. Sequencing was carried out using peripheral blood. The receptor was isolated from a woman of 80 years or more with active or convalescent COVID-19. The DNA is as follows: TGTGCCAGCAGCTACCGGGGTTCTAGCGGGGGCACCTACAATGAGCAGTTCTTC. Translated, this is CASSYRGSSGGTYNEQFF. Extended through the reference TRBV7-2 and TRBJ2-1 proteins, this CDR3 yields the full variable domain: GAGVSQSPSNKVTEKGKDVELRCDPISGHTALYWYRQSLGQGLEFLIYFQGNSAPDKSGLPSDRFSAERTGGSVSTLTIQRTQQEDSAVYLCASSYRGSSGGTYNEQFFGPGTRLTVL.